The 2 T cell receptor beta chains reported below all come from one sample, sequenced in a study of identical twins. A single record per CDR3 protein comes from TCRdb applying MiXCR to the 5' RACE reads. The sample contains about 470,000 distinct CDR3 sequences, about 24% of which appear only once. The sample was also linked to a second study, of T cells expressing NK-cell markers.

The sequenced sample consisted of CD4+ T cells sorted from blood. These receptors were collected from a woman aged 18-29 years in good health.

There are a few counts of this clonotype. The chain links TRBV2 to TRBJ2-5; either TRBD1 or TRBD2 may supply D (5 bases each). Germline-derived CDR1 and CDR2 are SNHLY and FYNNEI. The CDR3 covers 16 residues. With 3 bases removed from V and 2 bases from J, the gap between germline ends came to 16 bases. CDR3 sequence (DNA): TGTGCCAGCAGTGAGCGACGAGCGAGGGGACAAGAGACCCAGTACTTC. Amino acid sequence: CASSERRARGQETQYF.

The rearrangement joins TRBV5-1 to TRBJ2-7, with D perhaps matching TRBD2 (5 bases). The CDR3 is made up of 15 amino acids. V dropped 0 bases and J dropped 5 bases, with 15 bases sitting between them. Germline lookup yields CDR1 SGHRS and CDR2 YFSETQ. The chain's CDR3 is CASSLARGVVNEQYF. The CDR3 DNA sequence: TGCGCCAGCAGCTTGGCCCGGGGAGTTGTGAACGAGCAGTACTTC.